This T cell receptor beta chain was sequenced during a study of T cell responses to AZD1222 COVID-19 vaccine. General study points: The CD4 TCRs associated with vaccination extended across spike and predominated at 160-218 and 743-854.

Remarks on this clone: Its antigen is unknown.

V lost 0 bases and J lost 4; bases outside the gene matches: 2. This CDR3 comprises 16 residues. Germline CDR1 reads MNHNS; CDR2 reads SASEGT. Produced via immunoSEQ multiplex PCR; TCRdb's table is partial and in-frame only. This table holds under 200,000 clones, 70% to 90% found once. The sample consisted of peripheral blood, taken 28 days after the second AZD1222 dose. The TCR was taken from an adult who received the AZD1222 COVID-19 vaccine. The chain couples TRBV6-1 to TRBJ2-1; 11 bases fit TRBD2. CDR3 residues: CASSEALAGGYNEQFF. Written as DNA, the CDR3 is TGTGCCAGCAGTGAAGCTCTAGCGGGGGGTTACAATGAGCAGTTCTTC.